One and the same sample provided the 10 T cell receptor beta chains below, sequenced in a study of T-cell reconstitution after alpha-beta-depleted transplantation in children (dated by TCRdb to 2015 to 2016). The library was obtained by PCR. Instrument on record: Illumina HiSeq 2500. TCR library preparation used molecular barcoding, with unique molecular identifiers applied to normalize quantification of the TCRbeta repertoire. The raw public reads went through TCRdb reprocessing: fastp at Q25, MiXCR clone calling, in-frame beta chains kept. Rows with a matching CDR3 protein are joined into one entry that keeps the most common DNA and genes. This sample has some 500,000 distinct CDR3 sequences in its table, and 30% to 35% of those were observed once. The ten largest clones add up to 2% to 3% of the sample. The sequenced sample was PBMCs from the stem cell graft donor, obtained from the stem cell graft. These receptors were obtained from a human donor who donated a stem cell graft to a child with aplastic anemia.

In its sample, this clonotype was seen a few times. The gene calls are TRBV12-3 or TRBV12-4 and TRBJ2-5; D may be TRBD1 or TRBD2 (5 bases each). This CDR3 comprises 14 residues. Deletions cut 6 bases from V and 3 bases from J, with 14 bases between. The CDR3 is CASSSPGTEETQYF. CDR3 in DNA: TGTGCCAGCAGCTCCCCCGGGACGGAAGAGACCCAGTACTTC.

The chain couples TRBV20-1 to TRBJ2-3; TRBD2 might be the D (6 bases). CDR3 size: 17 residues. V was pared by 3 bases and J by 2 bases, with 21 bases between. Germline V gene lookup returns CDR1 DFQATT and CDR2 SNEGSKA (reference sequence). The CDR3 DNA is TGCAGTGCTAGGGATTTAGCGGATCAATGGGCCACAGATACGCAGTATTTT. Translated: CSARDLADQWATDTQYF.

The chain employs TRBV6-1 and TRBJ2-1, with 9 nucleotides matching TRBD1. CDR3 length equals 15 residues. The V gene end was trimmed by 7 bases and the J gene end by 7 bases; junction bases not matched to a gene: 11. Germline V gives CDR1 MNHNS, CDR2 SASEGT. CDR3 DNA sequence: TGTGCCAGCAACCGGGGACAGGGTGGTGGGAATGAGCAGTTCTTC. Translating it yields CASNRGQGGGNEQFF.

The chain carries TRBV12-3 or TRBV12-4 and TRBJ1-5, with D perhaps TRBD1 (5 bases). The CDR3 sequence is 13 residues long. Trimming shortened V by 8 bases and J by 9 bases, and 17 bases separated the two germline ends. Here the CDR3 reads CASSPNAGTPQHF. In nucleotides, the CDR3 is TGTGCCAGCTCACCGAATGCCGGGACGCCCCAGCATTTT.

Turning to this clonotype: A much larger clonotype is one base distant, so this may be a read error. The genes are TRBV12-3 or TRBV12-4 and TRBJ2-1, with TRBD2 matching over 12 bases. V lost 4 bases, J lost 2 bases, and 0 bases stayed unmatched. The CDR3 consists of 15 residues. The chain's CDR3 is CASSWTSGTYNEQFF. The CDR3 DNA reads as TGTGCCAGCAGTTGGACTAGCGGGACCTACAATGAGCAGTTCTTC.

This clonotype was seen just once. The chain joins TRBV3-1 to TRBJ2-1, with D possibly TRBD1 on 5 matching bases. CDR1 is LGHDT and CDR2 is YNNKEL in the germline V gene (reference sequence). Trimming stripped 0 bases from V and 9 bases from J, with 6 bases between. The CDR3 has 12 amino acids. The CDR3 coding sequence is TGTGCCAGCAGCCAAGACCAGGGTGAGCAGTTCTTC. Amino acid sequence: CASSQDQGEQFF.

This clonotype was counted a few times. The chain couples TRBV27 to TRBJ2-7, with D possibly being TRBD1 (6 bases). CDR3 length equals 15 residues. Trimming removed 7 bases at V and 4 bases at J, with 20 bases between. CDR1 is MNHEY and CDR2 is SMNVEV in the germline V gene (reference sequence). CDR3 DNA: TGTGCCAGCACCCTTTCTCTAGACAGGATTTACGAGCAGTACTTC. This translates into CASTLSLDRIYEQYF.

This sequence joins TRBV5-5 and TRBJ2-6; no clear D. From germline, CDR1 is SGHKS and CDR2 YYEKEE (reference sequence). The V and J ends lost 4 bases and 2 bases respectively, with 10 bases between them. CDR3 length: 15 residues. The CDR3 here is CASSAYSAGANVLTF. The CDR3, as DNA: TGTGCCAGCAGCGCTTACAGCGCTGGGGCCAACGTCCTGACTTTC.

V usage is TRBV6-2 or TRBV6-3 and J usage is TRBJ2-1, with 14 bases lining up with TRBD2. This CDR3 is built from 17 residues. CDR1 and CDR2 from the germline V gene are MNHEY and SVGEGT. With 5 bases clipped from V and 4 bases from J, the junction kept 7 bases outside the gene matches. In DNA form, the CDR3 reads TGTGCCAGCAGTAGGGGACTAGCGGGAGTCTTGTACAATGAGCAGTTCTTC. Amino acid sequence: CASSRGLAGVLYNEQFF.

The gene calls are TRBV10-3 and TRBJ1-2, with D possibly being TRBD1 (6 bases). The CDR3 runs to 14 residues. CDR1 and CDR2 from the germline V gene are ENHRY and SYGVKD. Trimming took off 4 bases at V and 3 bases at J, with 12 bases between the two ends. CDR3 sequence (DNA): TGTGCCATCAGTGGGGGGGGCGCAGACTATGGCTACACCTTC. Protein: CAISGGGADYGYTF.